Only one count was recorded for the clone carrying this T cell receptor (beta chain). Its antigen is unidentified. These data come from a study of brain T cells in children with intractable seizures. General study results and limits: Patients' HCMV serostatus was unknown; virus specificity rests on CDR3 similarity alone.

Regarding time point: blood from clinic visit 5 months post-surgery; TSC patient then seizure free. The germline gives CDR1 SGHDT, CDR2 YYEEEE. The CDR3 runs 18 residues. V was trimmed by 2 bases and J by 0 bases, leaving 20 bases between them. Using immunoSEQ multiplex PCR, the repertoire was profiled, and TCRdb retains in-frame clones only, with some absent. The table includes about 340,000 clones, 85% to 95% detected once. Sequencing used peripheral blood, obtained about 5 months after surgery. The sequence was obtained from a boy under three years old with tuberous sclerosis and intractable seizures. The chain uses TRBV5-6 and TRBJ1-2, with no clear D. The CDR3 loop is CASSFHFPGWAANYGYTF. Written as DNA, the CDR3 is TGTGCCAGCAGCTTCCATTTCCCGGGGTGGGCCGCTAACTATGGCTACACCTTC.